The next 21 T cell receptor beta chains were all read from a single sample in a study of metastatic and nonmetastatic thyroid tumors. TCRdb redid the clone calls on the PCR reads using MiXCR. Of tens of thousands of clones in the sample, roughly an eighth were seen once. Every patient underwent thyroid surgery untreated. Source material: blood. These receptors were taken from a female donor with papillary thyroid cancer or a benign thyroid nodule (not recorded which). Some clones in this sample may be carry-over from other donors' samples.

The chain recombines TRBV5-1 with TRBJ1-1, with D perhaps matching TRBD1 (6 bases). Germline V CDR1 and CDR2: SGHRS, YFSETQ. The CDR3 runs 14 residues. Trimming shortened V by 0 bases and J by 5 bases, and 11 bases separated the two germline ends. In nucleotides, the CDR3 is TGCGCCAGCAGCTTGGAGGGGGTCGGTACTGAAGCTTTCTTT. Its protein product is CASSLEGVGTEAFF.

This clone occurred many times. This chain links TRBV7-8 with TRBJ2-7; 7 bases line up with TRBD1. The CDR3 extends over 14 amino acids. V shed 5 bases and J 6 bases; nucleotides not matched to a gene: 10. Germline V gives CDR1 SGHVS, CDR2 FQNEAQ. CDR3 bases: TGTGCCAGCAGCCCGGTGGGACAGACCGTCGAGCAGTACTTC. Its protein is CASSPVGQTVEQYF.

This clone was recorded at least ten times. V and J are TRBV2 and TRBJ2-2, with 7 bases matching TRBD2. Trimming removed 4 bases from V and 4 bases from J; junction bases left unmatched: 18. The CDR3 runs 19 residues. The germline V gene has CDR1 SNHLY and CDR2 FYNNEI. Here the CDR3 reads CASSGPGFPAGSITGELFF. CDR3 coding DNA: TGTGCCAGCAGTGGGCCCGGGTTCCCAGCGGGATCGATCACCGGGGAGCTGTTTTTT.

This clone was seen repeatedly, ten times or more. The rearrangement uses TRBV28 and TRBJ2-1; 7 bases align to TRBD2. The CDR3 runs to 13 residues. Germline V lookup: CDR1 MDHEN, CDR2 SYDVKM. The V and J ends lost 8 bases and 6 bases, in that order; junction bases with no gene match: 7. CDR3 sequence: CASLPTGGNEQFF. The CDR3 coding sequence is TGTGCCAGCCTCCCCACGGGGGGCAATGAGCAGTTCTTC.

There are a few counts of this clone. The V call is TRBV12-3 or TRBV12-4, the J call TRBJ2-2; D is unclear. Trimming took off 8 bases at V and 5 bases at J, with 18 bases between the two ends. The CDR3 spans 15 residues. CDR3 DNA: TGTGCCAGCTCACCATTGGGAATGGGGACCGGGGAGCTGTTTTTT. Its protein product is CASSPLGMGTGELFF.

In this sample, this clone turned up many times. The DNA for the CDR3 is TGCGCCAGCAGCCAGGTCTTCGGGGGTTCGCTCTACGAGCAGTACTTC. This translates into CASSQVFGGSLYEQYF. The rearrangement joins TRBV4-1 to TRBJ2-7; TRBD2 might be the D (6 bases). The germline gives CDR1 MGHRA, CDR2 YSYEKL. The CDR3 runs 16 residues. Deletions cut 3 bases from V and 3 bases from J, with 18 bases between.

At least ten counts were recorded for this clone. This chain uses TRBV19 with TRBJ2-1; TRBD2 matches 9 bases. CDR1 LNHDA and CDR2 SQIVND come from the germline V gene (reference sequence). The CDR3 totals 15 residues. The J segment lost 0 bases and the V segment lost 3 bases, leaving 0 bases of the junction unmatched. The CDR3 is CASSISGSSYNEQFF. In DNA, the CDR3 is TGTGCCAGTAGTATTAGCGGGAGCTCCTACAATGAGCAGTTCTTC.

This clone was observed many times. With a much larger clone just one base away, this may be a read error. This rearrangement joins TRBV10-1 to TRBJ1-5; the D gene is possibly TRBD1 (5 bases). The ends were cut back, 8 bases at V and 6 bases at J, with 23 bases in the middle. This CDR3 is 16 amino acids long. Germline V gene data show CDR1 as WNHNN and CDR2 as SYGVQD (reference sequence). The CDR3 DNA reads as TGCGCCAGCCCCGGGGGGGGGAACGTCATGGGTCAGCCCCAGCATTTT. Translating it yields CASPGGGNVMGQPQHF.

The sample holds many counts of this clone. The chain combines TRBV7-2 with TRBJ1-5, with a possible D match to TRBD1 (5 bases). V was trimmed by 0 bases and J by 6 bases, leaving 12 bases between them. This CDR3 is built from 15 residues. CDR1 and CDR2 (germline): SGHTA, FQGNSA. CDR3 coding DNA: TGTGCCAGCAGCTTAGCGGCAGGTCAGGGTCAGCCCCAGCATTTT. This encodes CASSLAAGQGQPQHF.

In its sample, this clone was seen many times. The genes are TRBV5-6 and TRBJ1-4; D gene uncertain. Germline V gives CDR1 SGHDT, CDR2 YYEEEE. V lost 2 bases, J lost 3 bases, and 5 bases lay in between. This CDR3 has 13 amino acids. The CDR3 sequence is CASSLPPNEKLFF. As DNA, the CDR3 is TGTGCCAGCAGCTTACCTCCTAATGAAAAACTGTTTTTT.

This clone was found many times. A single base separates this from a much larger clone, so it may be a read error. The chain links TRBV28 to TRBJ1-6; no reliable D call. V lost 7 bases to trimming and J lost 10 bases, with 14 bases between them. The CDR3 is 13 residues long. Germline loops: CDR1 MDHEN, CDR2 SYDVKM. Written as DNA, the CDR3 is TGTGCCAGCATCTCTGGGCCCAAGTCACCCCTCCACTTT. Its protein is CASISGPKSPLHF.

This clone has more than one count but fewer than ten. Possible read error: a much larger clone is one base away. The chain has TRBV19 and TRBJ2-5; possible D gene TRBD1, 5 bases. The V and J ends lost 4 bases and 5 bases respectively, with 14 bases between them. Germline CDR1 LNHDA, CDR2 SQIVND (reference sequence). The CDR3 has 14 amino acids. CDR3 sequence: CASSSTGQGETQYF. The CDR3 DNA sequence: TGTGCCAGTAGTAGCACAGGACAAGGGGAGACCCAGTACTTC.

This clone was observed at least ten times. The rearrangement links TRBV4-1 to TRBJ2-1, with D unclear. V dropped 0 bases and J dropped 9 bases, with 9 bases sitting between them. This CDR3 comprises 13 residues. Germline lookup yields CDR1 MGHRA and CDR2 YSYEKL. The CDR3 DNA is TGCGCCAGCAGCCAAGATAATTTCCGTGAGCAGTTCTTC. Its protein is CASSQDNFREQFF.

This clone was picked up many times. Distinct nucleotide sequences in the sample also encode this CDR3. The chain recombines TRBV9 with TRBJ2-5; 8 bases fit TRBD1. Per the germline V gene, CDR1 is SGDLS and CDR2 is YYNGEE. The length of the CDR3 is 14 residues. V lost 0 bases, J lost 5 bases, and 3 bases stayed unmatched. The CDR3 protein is CASSVGTGQETQYF. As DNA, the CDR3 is TGTGCCAGCAGCGTAGGGACAGGGCAGGAGACCCAGTACTTC.

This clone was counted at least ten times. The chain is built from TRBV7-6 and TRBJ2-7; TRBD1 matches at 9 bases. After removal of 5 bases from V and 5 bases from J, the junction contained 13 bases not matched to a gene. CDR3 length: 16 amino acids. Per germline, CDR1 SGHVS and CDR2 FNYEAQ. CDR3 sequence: CASSQATGGENHEQYF. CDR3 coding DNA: TGTGCCAGCAGCCAAGCCACAGGGGGCGAGAACCACGAGCAGTACTTC.

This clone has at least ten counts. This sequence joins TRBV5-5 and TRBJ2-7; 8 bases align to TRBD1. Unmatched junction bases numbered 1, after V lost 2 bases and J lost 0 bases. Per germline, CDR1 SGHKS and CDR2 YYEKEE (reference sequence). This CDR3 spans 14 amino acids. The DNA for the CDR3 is TGTGCCAGCAGCTTCGACAGGGGCTCCTACGAGCAGTACTTC. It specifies CASSFDRGSYEQYF.

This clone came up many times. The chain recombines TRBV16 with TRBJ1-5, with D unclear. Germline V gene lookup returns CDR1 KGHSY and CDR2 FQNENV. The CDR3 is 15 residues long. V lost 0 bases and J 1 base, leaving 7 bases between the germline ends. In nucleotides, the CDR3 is TGTGCCAGCAGCCAATCGCACATCAGCAATCAGCCCCAGCATTTT. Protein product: CASSQSHISNQPQHF.

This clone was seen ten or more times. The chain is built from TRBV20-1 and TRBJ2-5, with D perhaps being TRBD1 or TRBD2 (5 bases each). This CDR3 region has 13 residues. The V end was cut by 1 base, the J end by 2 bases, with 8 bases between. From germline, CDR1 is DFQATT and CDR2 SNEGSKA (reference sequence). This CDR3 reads CSARGGFQETQYF. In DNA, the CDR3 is TGCAGTGCTAGAGGGGGGTTTCAAGAGACCCAGTACTTC.

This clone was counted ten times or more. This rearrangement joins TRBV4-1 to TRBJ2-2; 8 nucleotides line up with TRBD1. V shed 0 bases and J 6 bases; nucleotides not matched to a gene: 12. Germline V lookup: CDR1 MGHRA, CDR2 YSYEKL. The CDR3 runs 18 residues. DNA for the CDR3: TGCGCCAGCAGCCAAGACCCAGGGGGCGCGCAAAGCGCCGGGGAGCTGTTTTTT. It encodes CASSQDPGGAQSAGELFF.

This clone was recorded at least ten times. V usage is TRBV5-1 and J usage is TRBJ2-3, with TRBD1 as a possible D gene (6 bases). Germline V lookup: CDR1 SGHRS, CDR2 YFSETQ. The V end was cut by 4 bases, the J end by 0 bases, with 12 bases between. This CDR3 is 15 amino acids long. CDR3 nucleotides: TGCGCCAGCAGCGTGGACAGACCTAGCACAGATACGCAGTATTTT. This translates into CASSVDRPSTDTQYF. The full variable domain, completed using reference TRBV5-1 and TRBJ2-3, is KAGVTQTPRYLIKTRGQQVTLSCSPISGHRSVSWYQQTPGQGLQFLFEYFSETQRNKGNFPGRFSGRQFSNSRSEMNVSTLELGDSALYLCASSVDRPSTDTQYFGPGTRLTVL.

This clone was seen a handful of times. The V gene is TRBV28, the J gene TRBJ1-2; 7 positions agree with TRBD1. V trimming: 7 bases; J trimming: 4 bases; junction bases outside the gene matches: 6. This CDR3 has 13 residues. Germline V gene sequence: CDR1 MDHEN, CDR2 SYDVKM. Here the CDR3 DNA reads TGTGCCAGCACCTCGGGACAGTCCTATGGCTACACCTTC. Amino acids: CASTSGQSYGYTF.